This T cell receptor beta chain was observed in a study of OX40 agonist ivuxolimab in advanced cancers. Sequencing used immunoSEQ multiplex PCR; TCRdb keeps in-frame clones, though not all of them. The sample contains 100,000 or so clones, approximately 89% of which appear only once. The CDR3 is made up of 15 amino acids. CDR1 and CDR2 from the germline V gene are LGHNA and YSLEER. Germline trimming cut 1 base from V and 3 bases from J; bases unmatched to any gene: 6. The specimen comprised CD4+ or CD8+ T cells sorted from blood, sampled in a trial of the OX40 agonist ivuxolimab. The V call is TRBV4-3, the J call TRBJ2-7; 7 nucleotides line up with TRBD2. This TCR was sampled from an adult with an advanced solid tumor such as melanoma, head and neck, liver or kidney cancer. CDR3 bases: TGCGCCAGCAGCCAAGTCCGGGACTACCTCTACGAGCAGTACTTC. As protein: CASSQVRDYLYEQYF.